This T cell receptor (beta chain) was observed in a study of glioma-infiltrating T cells after dendritic cell vaccination (dated by TCRdb to the mid-2010s). Background on the whole study: Of the 15 or so glioblastoma patients in the cohort, all drawn from Phase I and II dendritic cell vaccination trials, 9 were newly diagnosed and 6 had recurrent disease. Autologous tumor lysate-pulsed dendritic cell vaccination was administered to the patients between about 2003 and 2012. The vaccine was prepared from monocyte-derived dendritic cells that were cultured for roughly seven days with IL-4 and GM-CSF and then pulsed overnight with autologous tumor lysate. Each patient was given three intradermal dendritic cell vaccine injections, spaced two weeks apart, in the arm below the axilla. Tumor-infiltrating lymphocyte content was quantified and tumor and blood repertoires were compared in dendritic cell-vaccinated glioblastoma patients by deep sequencing of TCR beta CDR3 regions. TCR sequencing metrics, including TIL content and tumor-blood repertoire overlap, were correlated with survival after dendritic cell vaccination. What the research found in general, with its limitations: The cohort was small and heterogeneous, and full blood and tumor sets were available for few patients, with initial-recurrent tumor pairs available for even fewer patients. TCR clonality showed no direct relationship with survival, which suggests that a diverse polyclonal response may be important. The response model built on TCR overlap across three groups was characterized as speculative, with prospective validation still needed. After dendritic cell vaccination, a higher estimated pretreatment TIL content predicted longer time to progression and overall survival.

About this clone: This clone's antigen is unknown. No base-level quality is on record; no much larger clone is a single base apart.

TCRB CDR3 regions were amplified from approximately 2 ug genomic DNA, or all available DNA if less, using the immunoSEQ assay. For multiplex PCR, 60 forward primers for TCR V beta segments and 13 reverse primers for J beta segments were used. To estimate reads per starting template, synthetic control templates were spiked into each sample at limiting dilution. The Illumina HiSeq System generated sequencing reads of 87 bp. From the authors' description of their analysis: PCR and sequencing errors were removed by a nearest neighbor algorithm that merged closely related sequences. TCR overlap was measured as the percentage of unique tumor TCR beta sequences that were also present in the peripheral blood of the same patient. TCRdb limited this immuneACCESS table to in-frame rearrangements with V and J called. A share of clones is missing; checked studies link under half to unresolved V genes, and the rest is unexplained. V, J and clone size are taken as reported in that table, and D and trimming were inferred from the DNA itself. The sample has approximately 110,000 clones on record, about 90% of them singletons. The ten largest make up approximately 2.7% of the sample.

A distance of 15 bases separates the germline ends of V and J, which lose 8 bases and 2 bases respectively. The CDR3 sequence holds 14 residues, the cysteine and phenylalanine included. Kept here is only the CDR3 DNA, which spans 42 bases and is read in frame from base 1. The germline V gene (reference sequence) provides CDR1 LNHNV and CDR2 YYDKDF. In light of the paper, this sample's time point label describes: after dendritic cell vaccination, including at tumor progression/relapse. Patients were selected on the basis of adequate residual fresh-frozen tumor tissue and more than two years of available survival data. None of the glioblastoma patients carried an isocitrate dehydrogenase mutation, although molecular status otherwise varied. PBMC were collected before vaccination, two weeks after the third vaccination, and at tumor progression if progression occurred. Genomic DNA was extracted with the Qiagen DNeasy Blood extraction Kit.

The chain couples TRBV15 to TRBJ2-5, and possibly TRBD2, on 6 matching bases. The source material was blood, sampled after dendritic cell vaccination. The receptor was isolated from a human donor with glioblastoma. The CDR3 sequence is CATGGDPFQETQYF. The DNA sequence is given as TGTGCCACCGGCGGGGACCCATTTCAAGAGACCCAGTACTTC.